This T cell receptor beta chain was obtained from a study of T cells and Merkel cell carcinoma outcomes. Sequenced by immunoSEQ multiplex PCR; TCRdb stores in-frame clones only, minus some. The data show about 15,000 clones, approximately 87% seen once. Only one count was recorded for this clone. Its antigen is still unknown. Germline V gives CDR1 SNHLY, CDR2 FYNNEI. The CDR3 totals 14 residues. Trimming cost V 9 bases and J 1 base; bases outside gene matches: 8. Study results and limitations: In Merkel cell carcinoma, repertoire and T-cell density reportedly predicted outcomes.

This sequence originates from a human donor with Merkel cell carcinoma. Material for sequencing was tumor tissue from Merkel cell carcinoma. This chain connects TRBV2 to TRBJ2-5; TRBD1 matches at 7 bases. The CDR3 sequence: CASTATGPQETQYF. Here the CDR3 DNA reads TGTGCCAGTACCGCGACAGGGCCCCAAGAGACCCAGTACTTC. Drawing the rest from reference TRBV2 and TRBJ2-5, the complete variable domain is EPEVTQTPSHQVTQMGQEVILRCVPISNHLYFYWYRQILGQKVEFLVSFYNNEISEKSEIFDDQFSVERPDGSNFTLKIRSTKLEDSAMYFCASTATGPQETQYFGPGTRLLVL.